The rows below give T cell receptor beta chains drawn from one sample of a study of neurological immune-mediated disorders. Via MiXCR, TCRdb re-called the 5' RACE reads, giving one row per CDR3 protein. The data contain about 78,000 distinct CDR3 sequences, 4.5% to 6.5% of them singletons. The sequencing input was PBMCs. These receptors were taken from a woman in her twenties or thirties with multiple sclerosis. CDR3s include the opening cysteine and the closing phenylalanine or tryptophan. Size is stated for part of the rows, as once, few or many counts, or as a class when the clone is expanded.

clone size: many
J gene: TRBJ1-5
V gene: TRBV24-1
CDR3 protein: CATSDSSGGKYQPQHF

clone size: many
J gene: TRBJ1-2
V gene: TRBV28
CDR3 protein: CASSQPRRGANYGYTF

clone size: many
J gene: TRBJ1-3
V gene: TRBV3-1
CDR3 protein: CASSQERGGGNTIYF

clone size: many
J gene: TRBJ1-6
V gene: TRBV12-3/TRBV12-4
CDR3 protein: CASSFGLSGSSYNSPLHF

clone size: many
J gene: TRBJ1-4
V gene: TRBV6-1
CDR3 protein: CASIIRAGATNEKLFF

clone size: many
J gene: TRBJ2-3
V gene: TRBV4-1
CDR3 protein: CASSQGLGRGSTDTQYF

clone size: many
J gene: TRBJ2-3
V gene: TRBV12-3/TRBV12-4
CDR3 protein: CASSDPPGSDTQYF

clone size: many
J gene: TRBJ2-7
V gene: TRBV20-1
CDR3 protein: CSASPGQSYEQYF

clone size: many
J gene: TRBJ2-7
V gene: TRBV20-1
CDR3 protein: CSATDRAGEQYF

clone size: many
J gene: TRBJ2-3
V gene: TRBV6-1
CDR3 protein: CASSLTPARKDTQYF

clone size: many
J gene: TRBJ2-3
V gene: TRBV14
CDR3 protein: CASSQEWRDIDTQYF

clone size: many
J gene: TRBJ2-7
V gene: TRBV12-3/TRBV12-4
CDR3 protein: CASSPGQGYEQYF

clone size: many
J gene: TRBJ2-2
V gene: TRBV27
CDR3 protein: CASHMLRTEGPGELFF

clone size: NA
J gene: TRBJ1-2
V gene: TRBV7-8
CDR3 protein: CASSLGGPRYGYTF

clone size: many
J gene: TRBJ1-6
V gene: TRBV6-2/TRBV6-3
CDR3 protein: CASSQGQGRYNSPLHF

clone size: many
J gene: TRBJ1-2
V gene: TRBV14
CDR3 protein: CASRRQEVDGYTF

clone size: many
J gene: TRBJ2-1
V gene: TRBV7-2
CDR3 protein: CASSSRRTGLGLDEQFF

clone size: NA
J gene: TRBJ2-1
V gene: TRBV6-2/TRBV6-3
CDR3 protein: CASRDRGANEQFF

clone size: many
J gene: TRBJ1-3
V gene: TRBV5-5
CDR3 protein: CASSAGTAGNTIYF

clone size: many
J gene: TRBJ2-3
V gene: TRBV20-1
CDR3 protein: CSGQREIATDTQYF

clone size: many
J gene: TRBJ2-2
V gene: TRBV20-1
CDR3 protein: CSALSPLGTGELFF

clone size: many
J gene: TRBJ1-4
V gene: TRBV20-1
CDR3 protein: CSARAAGTNEKLFF

clone size: many
J gene: TRBJ2-7
V gene: TRBV5-6
CDR3 protein: CASSLRTGTGFYEQYF

clone size: many
J gene: TRBJ2-3
V gene: TRBV7-8
CDR3 protein: CASSPPRSDTQYF

clone size: many
J gene: TRBJ2-2
V gene: TRBV5-1
CDR3 protein: CASTGTGNTGELFF

clone size: many
J gene: TRBJ2-3
V gene: TRBV4-2
CDR3 protein: CASSPLGLAGVNTQYF

clone size: many
J gene: TRBJ1-2
V gene: TRBV20-1
CDR3 protein: CSAGSGYTF

clone size: many
J gene: TRBJ1-1
V gene: TRBV30
CDR3 protein: CAWSGGGYTEAFF

clone size: many
J gene: TRBJ2-1
V gene: TRBV20-1
CDR3 protein: CSAQGLAGGPVDEQFF

clone size: many
J gene: TRBJ1-2
V gene: TRBV5-1
CDR3 protein: CATSEVFGGYTF

clone size: NA
J gene: TRBJ1-1
V gene: TRBV5-1
CDR3 protein: CASSLNTEGEAFF

clone size: NA
J gene: TRBJ1-1
V gene: TRBV12-3/TRBV12-4
CDR3 protein: CASRGPGTGGAFF

clone size: many
J gene: TRBJ2-2
V gene: TRBV7-3
CDR3 protein: CASSFGQTGELFF

clone size: few
J gene: TRBJ2-1
V gene: TRBV20-1
CDR3 protein: CSAGNSGNEQFF

clone size: many
J gene: TRBJ2-5
V gene: TRBV14
CDR3 protein: CASSLAEWGETQYF

clone size: many
J gene: TRBJ2-2
V gene: TRBV6-2/TRBV6-3
CDR3 protein: CASSQTGSTGELFF